These T cell receptor beta chains were read from a single sample in a study of siplizumab effects on memory and regulatory T cells. TCRdb keeps only in-frame clones here, not all; method: immunoSEQ multiplex PCR. The sample carries a few thousand clones, 55% to 70% recorded once. Sequenced input: TEMRA CD8+ T cells sorted from blood. The receptors stem from a human donor in good health. Each CDR3 is given with its conserved first and last residue. D genes are given only for firm matches. Not every row has a clone size; where given, it reads once, few, many or a size class.

D gene: -; J gene: TRBJ1-5; V gene: TRBV6-1; clone size: -; CDR3 protein: CASSENTGAQPQHF; CDR3 DNA: TGTGCCAGCAGTGAGAATACGGGGGCTCAGCCCCAGCATTTT
D gene: TRBD2; J gene: TRBJ2-3; V gene: TRBV9; clone size: -; CDR3 protein: CASSPRTSGRSDTQYF; CDR3 DNA: TGTGCCAGCAGCCCCCGGACTAGCGGGAGGTCAGATACGCAGTATTTT
D gene: -; J gene: TRBJ2-2; V gene: TRBV9; clone size: -; CDR3 protein: CASSGPRTENTGELFF; CDR3 DNA: TGTGCCAGCAGCGGACCCCGGACAGAAAACACCGGGGAGCTGTTTTTT
D gene: -; J gene: TRBJ2-2; V gene: TRBV4-1; clone size: -; CDR3 protein: CASSQGGYSITNTGELFF; CDR3 DNA: TGCGCCAGCAGCCAAGGGGGGTACAGCATTACGAACACCGGGGAGCTGTTTTTT
D gene: -; J gene: TRBJ2-7; V gene: TRBV28; clone size: large; CDR3 protein: CASSPGRPTYEQYF; CDR3 DNA: TGTGCCAGCAGCCCGGGTAGGCCTACCTACGAGCAGTACTTC
D gene: TRBD2; J gene: TRBJ2-7; V gene: TRBV2; clone size: medium-sized; CDR3 protein: CASSAGLVAPGEQYF; CDR3 DNA: TGTGCCAGCAGCGCGGGACTAGTCGCACCGGGCGAGCAGTACTTC
D gene: TRBD2; J gene: TRBJ2-7; V gene: TRBV27; clone size: -; CDR3 protein: CASSLFASGSTEQYF; CDR3 DNA: TGTGCCAGCAGTTTATTCGCTAGCGGGAGCACTGAGCAGTACTTC
D gene: TRBD1; J gene: TRBJ1-2; V gene: TRBV19; clone size: -; CDR3 protein: CASRGQGAYGYTF; CDR3 DNA: TGTGCCAGTCGGGGACAGGGGGCGTATGGCTACACCTTC
D gene: -; J gene: TRBJ2-2; V gene: TRBV5-1; clone size: -; CDR3 protein: CASSPTWQRAHTGELFF; CDR3 DNA: TGCGCCAGCAGCCCAACCTGGCAGCGGGCGCACACCGGGGAGCTGTTTTTT
D gene: TRBD2; J gene: TRBJ2-1; V gene: TRBV10-2; clone size: -; CDR3 protein: CASSIAGGPGDEQFF; CDR3 DNA: TGCGCCAGCAGTATAGCGGGAGGGCCCGGGGATGAGCAGTTCTTC
D gene: -; J gene: TRBJ2-3; V gene: TRBV27; clone size: -; CDR3 protein: CASSLLAPLDTQYF; CDR3 DNA: TGTGCCAGCAGTTTACTAGCTCCCCTAGATACGCAGTATTTT
D gene: -; J gene: TRBJ2-7; V gene: TRBV5-8; clone size: medium-sized; CDR3 protein: CASSQGIRGRSYEQYF; CDR3 DNA: TGTGCCAGCAGCCAGGGGATTCGGGGGCGATCCTACGAGCAGTACTTC
D gene: TRBD2; J gene: TRBJ2-5; V gene: TRBV6-5; clone size: -; CDR3 protein: CASSYWREWEETQYF; CDR3 DNA: TGTGCCAGCAGTTATTGGCGGGAGTGGGAAGAGACCCAGTACTTC
D gene: TRBD1; J gene: TRBJ1-5; V gene: TRBV4-1; clone size: few; CDR3 protein: CASSQLLDRGRGNQPQHF; CDR3 DNA: TGCGCCAGCAGCCAACTCCTGGACAGGGGACGCGGCAATCAGCCCCAGCATTTT
D gene: -; J gene: TRBJ2-7; V gene: TRBV7-9; clone size: -; CDR3 protein: CASSFLRGAPIYEQYF; CDR3 DNA: TGTGCCAGCAGCTTCCTCAGGGGGGCCCCCATCTACGAGCAGTACTTC
D gene: TRBD1; J gene: TRBJ1-2; V gene: TRBV7-3; clone size: few; CDR3 protein: CASSLGQGDGYTF; CDR3 DNA: TGTGCCAGCAGCCTCGGACAGGGGGATGGCTACACCTTC
D gene: -; J gene: TRBJ1-2; V gene: TRBV30; clone size: -; CDR3 protein: CAWEGYTF; CDR3 DNA: TGTGCCTGGGAGGGCTACACCTTC
D gene: -; J gene: TRBJ1-2; V gene: TRBV19; clone size: -; CDR3 protein: CASSPPLFGYTF; CDR3 DNA: TGTGCCAGTAGTCCTCCGCTTTTTGGCTACACCTTC
D gene: -; J gene: TRBJ2-7; V gene: TRBV27; clone size: -; CDR3 protein: CASSLSGTLSYEQYF; CDR3 DNA: TGTGCCAGCAGTTTGTCCGGGACACTGTCCTACGAGCAGTACTTC
D gene: TRBD1; J gene: TRBJ2-7; V gene: TRBV18; clone size: -; CDR3 protein: CASSSRTGGYEQYF; CDR3 DNA: TGTGCCAGCTCATCACGGACAGGGGGCTACGAGCAGTACTTC
D gene: TRBD1; J gene: TRBJ2-2; V gene: TRBV6-5; clone size: -; CDR3 protein: CASSRTGGNTGELFF; CDR3 DNA: TGTGCCAGCAGCAGGACAGGGGGAAACACCGGGGAGCTGTTTTTT
D gene: TRBD2; J gene: TRBJ2-1; V gene: TRBV4-1; clone size: -; CDR3 protein: CASSPPSGGKNEQFF; CDR3 DNA: TGCGCCAGCAGCCCGCCTAGCGGGGGGAAGAATGAGCAGTTCTTC
D gene: -; J gene: TRBJ2-7; V gene: TRBV11-1; clone size: -; CDR3 protein: CASSLGRAREQYF; CDR3 DNA: TGTGCCAGCAGCTTAGGCAGGGCCCGCGAGCAGTACTTC
D gene: -; J gene: TRBJ2-1; V gene: TRBV23-1; clone size: few; CDR3 protein: CASSQEAQSSYNEQFF; CDR3 DNA: TGCGCCAGCAGCCAAGAGGCCCAGAGCTCCTACAATGAGCAGTTCTTC
D gene: TRBD2; J gene: TRBJ2-2; V gene: TRBV15; clone size: -; CDR3 protein: CATSRERTGGATSGRTGELFF; CDR3 DNA: TGTGCCACCAGCAGAGAACGTACAGGGGGCGCGACTAGCGGGAGAACCGGGGAGCTGTTTTTT
D gene: TRBD1; J gene: TRBJ1-5; V gene: TRBV7-3; clone size: -; CDR3 protein: CASSLGTGDQPQHF; CDR3 DNA: TGTGCCAGCAGCTTGGGGACAGGGGACCAGCCCCAGCATTTT
D gene: -; J gene: TRBJ2-7; V gene: TRBV7-9; clone size: -; CDR3 protein: CASSLAFSSYEQYF; CDR3 DNA: TGTGCCAGCAGCTTAGCGTTTAGCTCCTACGAGCAGTACTTC
D gene: -; J gene: TRBJ1-1; V gene: TRBV6-5; clone size: -; CDR3 protein: CASSSLAVNTEAFF; CDR3 DNA: TGTGCCAGCAGTTCCCTGGCCGTGAACACTGAAGCTTTCTTT
D gene: -; J gene: TRBJ1-1; V gene: TRBV19; clone size: few; CDR3 protein: CASSIGRRDTEAFF; CDR3 DNA: TGTGCCAGTAGTATAGGTCGACGGGACACTGAAGCTTTCTTT
D gene: TRBD2; J gene: TRBJ2-5; V gene: TRBV11-1; clone size: -; CDR3 protein: CASSFRLAVQETQYF; CDR3 DNA: TGTGCCAGCAGCTTTCGGCTAGCGGTACAAGAGACCCAGTACTTC
D gene: -; J gene: TRBJ2-1; V gene: TRBV5-1; clone size: -; CDR3 protein: CASSLASAGKPNEQFF; CDR3 DNA: TGCGCCAGCAGCTTGGCTTCCGCAGGCAAACCCAATGAGCAGTTCTTC
D gene: -; J gene: TRBJ2-3; V gene: TRBV2; clone size: few; CDR3 protein: CASKQGSTDTQYF; CDR3 DNA: TGTGCCAGCAAACAGGGTAGCACAGATACGCAGTATTTT
D gene: -; J gene: TRBJ1-1; V gene: TRBV9; clone size: -; CDR3 protein: CASSVMPANTEAFF; CDR3 DNA: TGTGCCAGCAGCGTGATGCCAGCGAACACTGAAGCTTTCTTT
D gene: -; J gene: TRBJ1-2; V gene: TRBV2; clone size: -; CDR3 protein: CASSESGYNYGYTF; CDR3 DNA: TGTGCCAGCAGTGAGTCGGGTTATAACTATGGCTACACCTTC
D gene: TRBD1; J gene: TRBJ1-3; V gene: TRBV6-5; clone size: -; CDR3 protein: CASSSLPGGRNTIYF; CDR3 DNA: TGTGCCAGCAGTTCACTCCCAGGGGGCCGAAACACCATATATTTT
D gene: TRBD2; J gene: TRBJ2-3; V gene: TRBV27; clone size: -; CDR3 protein: CASSWGGSTDTQYF; CDR3 DNA: TGTGCCAGCAGTTGGGGGGGAAGCACAGATACGCAGTATTTT
D gene: -; J gene: TRBJ2-5; V gene: TRBV14; clone size: -; CDR3 protein: CASSPREYGGTQYF; CDR3 DNA: TGTGCCAGCAGCCCTCGGGAGTACGGGGGGACCCAGTACTTC
D gene: -; J gene: TRBJ2-1; V gene: TRBV18; clone size: -; CDR3 protein: CASSQAPNEQFF; CDR3 DNA: TGTGCCAGCTCACAGGCCCCGAATGAGCAGTTCTTC